The 17 T cell receptor beta chains presented below share a single source sample, sequenced in a study of control samples from healthy donors and cancer patients. The assay was immunoSEQ multiplex PCR, and TCRdb's table has in-frame clones only and misses some. This table holds under 150,000 clones, about nine tenths found once. The source material was PBMCs. The source is a man in his fifties or sixties with head and neck cancer.

V usage is TRBV9 and J usage is TRBJ1-1, with 7 bases that match TRBD1. In germline, CDR1 is SGDLS, CDR2 YYNGEE. The CDR3 covers 15 residues. The V gene end was trimmed by 3 bases and the J gene end by 2 bases; junction bases not matched to a gene: 7. CDR3 DNA sequence: TGTGCCAGCAGCGCCGAGGGACAGCTTAACACTGAAGCTTTCTTT. It is translated as CASSAEGQLNTEAFF.

This chain uses TRBV6-4 with TRBJ2-7; 9 nucleotides align to TRBD2. Germline CDR1 is MRHNA and CDR2 is SNTAGT. After removal of 4 bases from V and 0 bases from J, the junction contained 16 bases not matched to a gene. The CDR3 spans 19 residues. The DNA of the CDR3 is TGTGCCAGCAGTGTCCCACCGGGACTAGCATACCCCTACTCCTACGAGCAGTACTTC. It specifies CASSVPPGLAYPYSYEQYF.

The chain links TRBV4-1 to TRBJ2-5; D tentatively fits TRBD1 or TRBD2 (5 bases each). Germline V gives CDR1 MGHRA, CDR2 YSYEKL. Trimming cost V 1 base and J 2 bases, with 11 bases left between them. The CDR3 is 15 residues long. The CDR3 DNA is TGCGCCAGCAGCCAAGGGACGGGGCAGCAAGAGACCCAGTACTTC. It translates to CASSQGTGQQETQYF.

In the case of this clone: This specimen includes other DNA sequences encoding the same CDR3. This rearrangement joins TRBV7-9 to TRBJ1-1, with D maybe TRBD1 (5 bases). Trimming removed 1 base from V and 10 bases from J, with 19 bases in between. The CDR3 runs 15 residues. Germline V lookup: CDR1 SEHNR, CDR2 FQNEAQ (reference sequence). This CDR3 reads CASSLGGSSAVGAFF. In DNA form, the CDR3 reads TGTGCCAGCAGCTTAGGGGGCAGCAGTGCGGTTGGAGCTTTCTTT.

This clone was recorded a few times. The V gene is TRBV28, the J gene TRBJ2-5; D is perhaps TRBD1 (6 bases). Germline V gives CDR1 MDHEN, CDR2 SYDVKM. V dropped 3 bases and J dropped 3 bases, with 14 bases sitting between them. The CDR3 spans 15 residues. The chain's CDR3 is CASSFQSTGKETQYF. CDR3 DNA: TGTGCCAGCAGTTTCCAGAGCACAGGGAAAGAGACCCAGTACTTC.

This rearrangement joins TRBV7-9 to TRBJ2-1, with D unresolved. The CDR3 is 11 amino acids. Between the trimmed V and J ends, which lost 3 bases and 11 bases, there was a span of 8 bases. Germline V gene lookup returns CDR1 SEHNR and CDR2 FQNEAQ (reference sequence). The CDR3 loop is CASSLNWKQFF. DNA for the CDR3: TGTGCCAGCAGCTTGAACTGGAAGCAGTTCTTC.

This rearrangement joins TRBV7-2 to TRBJ2-1, with 12 bases lining up with TRBD2. Germline CDR1 reads SGHTA; CDR2 reads FQGNSA. V dropped 6 bases and J dropped 6; count of bases not matched to a gene: 6. The CDR3 runs 15 residues. The CDR3 loop is CASRSLAGGANEQFF. As DNA, the CDR3 is TGTGCCAGCAGGTCACTAGCGGGAGGTGCCAATGAGCAGTTCTTC. Variable domain in full (rest from reference TRBV7-2 and TRBJ2-1): GAGVSQSPSNKVTEKGKDVELRCDPISGHTALYWYRQSLGQGLEFLIYFQGNSAPDKSGLPSDRFSAERTGGSVSTLTIQRTQQEDSAVYLCASRSLAGGANEQFFGPGTRLTVL.

The J gene is TRBJ2-7, the V gene TRBV28; D call uncertain. The CDR3 runs to 14 residues. Germline V gene data show CDR1 as MDHEN and CDR2 as SYDVKM. Deletions cut 5 bases from V and 4 bases from J, with 15 bases between. The chain's CDR3 is CASSQQEKPYEQYF. The CDR3 DNA is TGTGCCAGCAGTCAGCAAGAAAAACCGTACGAGCAGTACTTC.

The J gene is TRBJ1-5, the V gene TRBV7-9, with 9 nucleotides matching TRBD1. V lost 4 bases and J lost 5; bases outside the gene matches: 6. This CDR3 spans 15 amino acids. The germline gives CDR1 SEHNR, CDR2 FQNEAQ (reference sequence). The CDR3 loop reads CASSSGQGIYQPQHF. The CDR3 region has the DNA TGTGCCAGCAGCTCCGGACAGGGGATATATCAGCCCCAGCATTTT.

This clone was picked up one time. Other DNA sequences within the sample encode an identical CDR3. The rearrangement uses TRBV10-3 and TRBJ1-2; D not resolved. Trimming removed 0 bases from V and 4 bases from J, with 9 bases in between. The CDR3 totals 14 residues. From germline, CDR1 is ENHRY and CDR2 SYGVKD. CDR3 coding DNA: TGTGCCATCAGTGAGTCCGGGCGATCCTATGGCTACACCTTC. The encoded protein is CAISESGRSYGYTF.

The chain joins TRBV15 to TRBJ2-7; D not resolved. Trimming took 0 bases from V and 7 from J, leaving 13 bases between them. The CDR3 has 14 residues. The germline gives CDR1 LNHNV, CDR2 YYDKDF (reference sequence). The CDR3 nucleotides are TGTGCCACCAGCAGAGATGGGATATACGGTGAGCAGTACTTC. It codes for CATSRDGIYGEQYF.

The chain is built from TRBV24-1 and TRBJ2-1, with 7 positions matching TRBD1. The CDR3 totals 16 residues. The junction had 7 bases not matched to a gene; V was cut back by 2 bases and J by 4 bases. Germline V lookup: CDR1 KGHDR, CDR2 SFDVKD. CDR3 protein: CATSDSTGRLYNEQFF. The CDR3, as DNA: TGTGCCACCAGTGATTCGACAGGGAGATTGTACAATGAGCAGTTCTTC.

The chain recombines TRBV7-8 with TRBJ2-7; D possibly uses TRBD1 or TRBD2 (7 bases each). There are 16 residues in the CDR3. CDR1 and CDR2 (germline): SGHVS, FQNEAQ. The V and J ends lost 5 bases and 0 bases respectively, with 17 bases between them. The CDR3 sequence: CASSGRGTESSYEQYF. The CDR3 coding sequence is TGTGCCAGCAGCGGGAGGGGGACAGAAAGCTCCTACGAGCAGTACTTC. Complete variable domain (other parts from reference TRBV7-8 and TRBJ2-7): GAGVSQSPRYKVAKRGQDVALRCDPISGHVSLFWYQQALGQGPEFLTYFQNEAQLDKSGLPSDRFFAERPEGSVSTLKIQRTQQEDSAVYLCASSGRGTESSYEQYFGPGTRLTVT.

The chain uses TRBV24-1 and TRBJ1-2; 10 nucleotides line up with TRBD1. Germline loops: CDR1 KGHDR, CDR2 SFDVKD. With V trimmed by 5 bases and J by 1 base, 3 bases remained unmatched. The CDR3 length is 15 residues. CDR3 loop: CATSGGQGGNYGYTF. DNA for the CDR3: TGTGCCACCAGTGGTGGACAGGGGGGTAACTATGGCTACACCTTC.

Only one count was recorded for this clone. The chain combines TRBV28 with TRBJ2-7; no clear D gene. This CDR3 contains 11 residues. Germline V gives CDR1 MDHEN, CDR2 SYDVKM. V shed 8 bases and J shed 5 bases, with 10 bases lying between them. The CDR3 nucleotides read TGTGCCAGCTCAATCGTGGACGAGCAGTACTTC. It is translated as CASSIVDEQYF.

This chain joins TRBV3-1 (or the pseudogene TRBV3-2) and TRBJ2-2; D perhaps matches TRBD1 (5 bases). Trimming removed 4 bases at V and 4 bases at J, with 10 bases between. The CDR3 runs to 14 residues. The germline CDR1 and CDR2 sequences are LGHDT and YNNKEL (reference sequence). This chain's CDR3 is CASSRRVVTGELFF. DNA of the CDR3: TGTGCCAGCAGCCGCAGGGTGGTCACCGGGGAGCTGTTTTTT.

The chain is built from TRBV3-1 (or the pseudogene TRBV3-2) and TRBJ2-7, with 13 bases fitting TRBD2. The V gene end was trimmed by 3 bases and the J gene end by 4 bases; junction bases not matched to a gene: 6. The CDR3 is 16 amino acids. The germline CDR1 and CDR2 sequences are LGHDT and YNNKEL (reference sequence). The CDR3 coding sequence is TGTGCCAGCAGCCAGGCCCGGGGACTAGCGGGGTACGAGCAGTACTTC. Translated, it gives CASSQARGLAGYEQYF.